This T cell receptor beta chain was sequenced in a study of human CD8 memory T cell subsets. General study results and limits: Estimation by Chao1 suggested that stem-like memory T cells had more diversity than did precursor exhausted T cells.

In terms of frequency, this clonotype is medium-sized (0.01 to 0.1%). Its antigen is currently unknown. A UMI-labeled 5' RACE approach was the method that produced the TCR beta libraries. TCRdb re-called the 5' RACE reads and gives one entry per CDR3 protein, without DNA. This repertoire includes under 6,000 distinct CDR3 sequences. Germline-derived CDR1 and CDR2 are SGHNT and YYREEE (reference sequence). This CDR3 spans 14 amino acids. The J gene is TRBJ2-2, the V gene TRBV5-4. The receptor comes from a human donor in good health. Sequenced sample: CD8+ T cells from PBMCs. This CDR3 is CASSLAVNTGELFF.